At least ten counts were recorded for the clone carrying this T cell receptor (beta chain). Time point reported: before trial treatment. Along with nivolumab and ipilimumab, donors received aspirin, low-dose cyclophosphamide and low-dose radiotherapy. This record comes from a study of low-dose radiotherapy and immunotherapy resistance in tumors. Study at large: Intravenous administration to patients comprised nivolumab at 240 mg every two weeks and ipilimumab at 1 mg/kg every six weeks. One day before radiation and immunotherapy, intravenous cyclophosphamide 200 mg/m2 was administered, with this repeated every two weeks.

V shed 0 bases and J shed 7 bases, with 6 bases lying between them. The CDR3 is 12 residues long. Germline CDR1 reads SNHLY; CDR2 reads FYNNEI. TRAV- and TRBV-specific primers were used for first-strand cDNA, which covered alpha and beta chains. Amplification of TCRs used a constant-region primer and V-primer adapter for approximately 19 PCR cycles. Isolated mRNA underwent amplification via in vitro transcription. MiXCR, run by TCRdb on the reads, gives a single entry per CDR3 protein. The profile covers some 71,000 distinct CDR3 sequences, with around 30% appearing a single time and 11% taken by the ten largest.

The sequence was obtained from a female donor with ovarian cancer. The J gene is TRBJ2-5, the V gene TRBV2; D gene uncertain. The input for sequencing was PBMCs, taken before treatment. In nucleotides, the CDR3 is TGTGCCAGCAGTGAAGCGGCTGGGACCCAGTACTTC. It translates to CASSEAAGTQYF.